This T cell receptor (beta chain) originates from a study of T-cell reconstitution after alpha-beta-depleted transplantation in children (dated by TCRdb to the mid-2010s). Study-wide context: Using TCR repertoire profiling, the study followed T-cell immune reconstitution in a quantitative way in children after TCRalphabeta/CD19-depleted allogeneic hematopoietic cell transplantation.

CDR3 length: 15 amino acids, cysteine to phenylalanine. This entry keeps only the CDR3 DNA: 45 bases, framed from base 1. Deletion took 3 bases off V and 6 bases off J, with a span of 15 bases between the germline ends. The germline V gene specifies MNHNS as CDR1 and SASEGT as CDR2. In light of the paper, this sample's treatment or condition label describes: allogeneic hematopoietic cell transplantation with graft depleted of TCRalphabeta T cells and CD19 B cells. The children who served as transplant recipients had been given grafts of TCRalphabeta/CD19-depleted allogeneic hematopoietic cells. Summary of the overall study and its limitations: Over subsequent months, a decline in hyperexpanded clone frequencies was noted, and after one year, T-cell counts and TCRbeta diversity were mostly ascribed to newly produced T cells. About two months after transplant, the apparently early recovery of alphabetaT-cell counts reportedly depended on just several hundred clones that had expanded rapidly and came from non-depleted graft cells. The high TCRbeta diversity at day 60 in some patients was ascribed to recipient T cells and intrathymic progenitors that had survived conditioning.

This clonotype was detected a few times. There is no known antigen for this receptor. Within one base of it there is no much larger clone, and no base qualities were kept. Library creation used PCR. The sequencer was an Illumina HiSeq 2500. TCR library preparation used molecular barcoding, with unique molecular identifiers applied to normalize quantification of the TCRbeta repertoire. The public reads were reanalyzed by TCRdb: fastp trimming at Q25, MiXCR alignment, in-frame beta chains only. Identical CDR3 proteins give one entry, which carries the most common genes and DNA. In this sample the table shows about 610,000 distinct CDR3 sequences, over 25% of which occur a single time. The ten largest account for approximately 39% of the sample.

The chain employs TRBV6-1 and TRBJ1-5; the D gene identity is not certain. This receptor was taken from a boy less than two years old with Wiskott-Aldrich syndrome, due to receive a stem cell transplant. The source was PBMCs, collected before TCRalphabeta/CD19-depleted stem cell transplant. The nucleotides are TGTGCCAGCAGTGATCCCGATCGGGTACGTCAGCCCCAGCATTTT. Its coded protein is CASSDPDRVRQPQHF.